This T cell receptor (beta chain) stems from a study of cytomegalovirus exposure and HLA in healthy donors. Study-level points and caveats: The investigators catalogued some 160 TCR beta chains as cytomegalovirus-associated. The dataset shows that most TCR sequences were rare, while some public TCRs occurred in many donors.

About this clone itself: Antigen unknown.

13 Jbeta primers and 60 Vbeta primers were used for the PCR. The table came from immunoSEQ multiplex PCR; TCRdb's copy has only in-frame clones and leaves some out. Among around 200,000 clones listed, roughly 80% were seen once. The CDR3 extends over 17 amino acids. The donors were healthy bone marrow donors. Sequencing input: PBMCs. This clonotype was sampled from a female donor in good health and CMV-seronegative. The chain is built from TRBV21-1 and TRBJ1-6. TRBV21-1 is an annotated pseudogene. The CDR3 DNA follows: TGTGCCAGCAGCAAAAAGCGGGCGGACAACTATAATTCACCCCTCCACTTT. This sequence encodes CASSKKRADNYNSPLHF.